This T cell receptor (beta chain) is drawn from a study of tumor and adjacent non-tumor tissue in lung cancer. The library came from three nested PCR rounds adapted from ARM-PCR protocols. TCRdb re-called the multiplex PCR reads with MiXCR, one entry per CDR3 protein. The sample lists approximately 86,000 distinct CDR3 sequences; roughly two thirds were seen once. The CDR3 extends over 16 amino acids. Germline CDR1 is PRHDT and CDR2 is FYEKMQ (reference sequence). This sample's RNA came from whole unsorted tissue. Newly diagnosed lung cancer patients had thoracic surgery in China, August–late 2014, without prior chemotherapy. With respect to this clonotype: Compared with germline, one end of the junction differs, possibly owing to a read error.

This chain links TRBV13 with TRBJ2-2; D is perhaps TRBD2 (5 bases). The TCR comes from a woman between 35 and 50 years old with non-small cell lung cancer. Sequenced material: lung tumor tissue. The CDR3 DNA reads TGTGCCAGCCGAAGGAGGCCAGAAGCGAACACCGGGGAGCTGTTATTT. Translation: CASRRRPEANTGELLF. Filled out from reference TRBV13 and TRBJ2-2, the complete variable domain reads AAGVIQSPRHLIKEKRETATLKCYPIPRHDTVYWYQQGPGQDPQFLISFYEKMQSDKGSIPDRFSAQQFSDYHSELNMSSLELGDSALYFCASRRRPEANTGELLFGEGSRLTVL.